Given below is one T cell receptor beta chain in context. This sample is part of a study of blood T cell repertoires in COVID-19. About the research overall: COVID-19 samples collected from the United States, Italy and Spain covered acute and convalescent phases.

TCRdb's copy holds only in-frame clones and misses some; the assay was immunoSEQ multiplex PCR. The profile covers about 140,000 clones, with around 90% appearing a single time and about 1.5% taken by the ten largest. This CDR3 has 14 residues. Trimming removed 5 bases at V and 4 bases at J, with 14 bases between. Germline CDR1 MDHEN, CDR2 SYDVKM. V gene TRBV28 combines with J gene TRBJ1-2, with a possible D match to TRBD1 (6 bases). The clonotype was recovered from a woman aged 60-75 years with acute or convalescent COVID-19. Input material: peripheral blood. This chain's CDR3 is CASSPPQGFYGYTF. As DNA, the CDR3 is TGTGCCAGCAGTCCCCCACAGGGATTCTATGGCTACACCTTC.